This TCR beta chain originates from a study of spatial heterogeneity in lung cancer. Turning to the study itself: More beta-chain than alpha-chain sequences were consistently detected.

There are many counts of this clonotype. Time point given: sample taken at primary tumor resection. The study sequenced unsorted whole RNA from tumor, nontumor lung or frozen PBMC. Patients with untreated early-stage non-small cell lung cancer, numbering 72, were the donors. Individually, TCR cDNA molecules were each labelled with a unique molecular identifier. TCRdb re-derived calls from the 5' RACE reads in MiXCR, one entry per CDR3 protein. Among 82,000 or so distinct CDR3 sequences listed, over 10% were seen once. V lost 2 bases and J 0 bases, leaving 8 bases between the germline ends. Germline CDR1 is SGHKS and CDR2 is YYEKEE (reference sequence). This CDR3 is 14 amino acids long.

This receptor was identified in a male donor with early-stage non-small cell lung cancer. The rearrangement joins TRBV5-5 to TRBJ1-1; unclear D gene. The sequencing used PBMCs, collected at surgery. The CDR3 region has the DNA TGTGCCAGCAGCTTTGGAAGCATGAACACTGAAGCTTTCTTT. Its translation is CASSFGSMNTEAFF.